This TCR beta chain was documented in a study of graft-versus-host responses after intestinal transplantation. V shed 5 bases and J shed 4 bases, with 14 bases lying between them. The CDR3 contains 14 residues. Germline CDR1 LNHDA, CDR2 SQIVND (reference sequence). Broader study findings: Detected in recipient marrow were GvH clones, some of which were first observed in ileum or blood. Maximum circulating GvH clone levels tracked with early post-transplant HvG decreases.

A note on this clone: The antigen remains unidentified.

Clones were read by immunoSEQ multiplex PCR, and TCRdb kept only the in-frame ones, dropping some. The sample has 84,000 or so clones; approximately 92% are singletons. The sequence derives from a human donor who was the organ donor for an intestinal transplant. The sequencing here drew on unstimulated CD8+ T cells sorted from spleen or lymph node cells, taken before transplant. The chain has TRBV19 and TRBJ1-1, with D tentatively TRBD1 (5 bases). The CDR3 here is CASSARGVATEAFF. CDR3 coding DNA: TGTGCCAGTAGTGCCCGGGGGGTCGCCACTGAAGCTTTCTTT.